This TCR beta chain was identified during a study of blood T cell repertoires in COVID-19. V lost 5 bases to trimming and J lost 2 bases; unmatched junction nucleotides: 5. From germline, CDR1 is WNHNN and CDR2 SYGVQD (reference sequence). The CDR3 contains 14 residues. The assay was immunoSEQ multiplex PCR, and TCRdb's table has in-frame clones only and misses some. This sample carries under 250,000 clones, 81% of them seen once, and the ten largest clones take approximately 8%. This clone was observed a few times. This rearrangement joins TRBV10-1 to TRBJ2-7; TRBD1 matches 8 bases. The clonotype originates from a woman of 80 years or more with acute or convalescent COVID-19. The specimen was peripheral blood. The CDR3 DNA follows: TGCGCCAGCAGTCAGACAGGGGACCCCTACGAGCAGTACTTC. It is translated as CASSQTGDPYEQYF.